This is a list of T cell receptor beta chains from one sample in a study of T cells expressing NK-cell markers. For each CDR3 protein, TCRdb gives one entry from its re-call of the 5' RACE reads, without DNA. Its table records 400,000 to 500,000 distinct CDR3 sequences. Sequenced sample: blood T cells: a sorted CD56 or NKG2C T cell subset, CD4+ or CD8+ T cells, or bulk PBMC T cells (not recorded which). The receptors come from a woman between 18 and 70 years old in good health. The CDR3 runs from the conserved cysteine through the conserved F or W.

V: TRBV19; J: TRBJ2-1; CDR3: CASSIARGPYNEQFF
V: TRBV7-9; J: TRBJ1-5; CDR3: CASSGPGSDNQPQHF
V: TRBV18; J: TRBJ2-6; CDR3: CASSPQSGANVLTF
V: TRBV20-1; J: TRBJ2-3; CDR3: CSARPQREGADTQYF
V: TRBV2; J: TRBJ2-7; CDR3: CASRDSLAGVDEQYF
V: TRBV23-1; J: TRBJ1-1; CDR3: CASRPRGPGTEAFF
V: TRBV12-3/TRBV12-4; J: TRBJ2-3; CDR3: CASTLGGNTQYF
V: TRBV6-1; J: TRBJ1-5; CDR3: CASRPRQGSPQHF
V: TRBV5-5; J: TRBJ2-5; CDR3: CASSLSLAGGSETQYF
V: TRBV6-2/TRBV6-3; J: TRBJ2-1; CDR3: CASTLSHPLTSYNEQFF
V: TRBV20-1; J: TRBJ2-7; CDR3: CSARSRRSYEQYF
V: TRBV11-2; J: TRBJ2-5; CDR3: CASQTAGETQYF
V: TRBV20-1; J: TRBJ2-1; CDR3: CSASRGPYNEQFF
V: TRBV19; J: TRBJ2-3; CDR3: CASSIGLGTDTQYF
V: TRBV12-3/TRBV12-4; J: TRBJ1-6; CDR3: CASTWDRAYNSPLHF
V: TRBV30; J: TRBJ2-1; CDR3: CAWFWTSGGSYNEQFF
V: TRBV21-1; J: TRBJ1-2; CDR3: CASSKANREYGYTF
V: TRBV12-3/TRBV12-4; J: TRBJ1-1; CDR3: CASSPRTGEDTEAFF
V: TRBV5-1; J: TRBJ1-2; CDR3: CASSLAPPTANYGYTF
V: TRBV5-1; J: TRBJ2-3; CDR3: CASSIPRTGGPDTQYF
V: TRBV5-1; J: TRBJ2-3; CDR3: CASWDSLSTDTQYF
V: TRBV30; J: TRBJ2-7; CDR3: CAWGTRSYEQYF
V: TRBV20-1; J: TRBJ1-5; CDR3: CSASPQGLNQPQHF
V: TRBV20-1; J: TRBJ2-3; CDR3: CSARGLFTDTQYF
V: TRBV29-1; J: TRBJ2-2; CDR3: CSVKQGTGELFF
V: TRBV11-2; J: TRBJ2-3; CDR3: CASSPWTVDTDTQYF
V: TRBV18; J: TRBJ2-5; CDR3: CASSSRDGQETQYF
V: TRBV4-1; J: TRBJ2-5; CDR3: CASSQVEGETQYF
V: TRBV7-3; J: TRBJ2-1; CDR3: CASSLMGLAGDRNEQFF
V: TRBV12-3/TRBV12-4; J: TRBJ2-1; CDR3: CASVRAAAYNEQFF
V: TRBV4-3; J: TRBJ2-3; CDR3: CASSQDVGIGADTQYF
V: TRBV20-1; J: TRBJ2-2; CDR3: CSAKPTTSGSISGELFF
V: TRBV19; J: TRBJ2-2; CDR3: CASSIENYPGELFF
V: TRBV27; J: TRBJ2-1; CDR3: CASRFNAWDEQFF
V: TRBV5-1; J: TRBJ2-5; CDR3: CASSLLSETQYF
V: TRBV21-1; J: TRBJ1-5; CDR3: CARGQGRNQPQHF
V: TRBV7-3; J: TRBJ2-2; CDR3: CASKVQGRGTGELFF
V: TRBV20-1; J: TRBJ1-2; CDR3: CSARDRGLVVGYTF
V: TRBV11-2; J: TRBJ2-3; CDR3: CASSLGGLLNTQYF
V: TRBV10-3; J: TRBJ2-1; CDR3: CAIRAPRKGLGGLGEQFF
V: TRBV9; J: TRBJ2-1; CDR3: CASSPRGSSYNEQFF
V: TRBV9; J: TRBJ2-2; CDR3: CASSETGGPGGELFF
V: TRBV20-1; J: TRBJ1-6; CDR3: CSARVLALTGSPLHF
V: TRBV4-2; J: TRBJ1-1; CDR3: CASSPGDLSNTEAFF
V: TRBV20-1; J: TRBJ1-6; CDR3: CSARVEDRENSPLHF
V: TRBV2; J: TRBJ2-2; CDR3: CASGALAVNTGELFF
V: TRBV4-1; J: TRBJ1-1; CDR3: CASSHPGGGGTEAFF
V: TRBV12-3/TRBV12-4; J: TRBJ2-5; CDR3: CASRNSGGARETQYF
V: TRBV24-1; J: TRBJ2-1; CDR3: CATSGEYGDEQFF
V: TRBV27; J: TRBJ2-7; CDR3: CASSPDLSPYEQYF
V: TRBV20-1; J: TRBJ2-1; CDR3: CSARSLAETTYNEQFF
V: TRBV28; J: TRBJ2-3; CDR3: CASSLRPAIDTQYF
V: TRBV4-2; J: TRBJ1-5; CDR3: CASSQESGNSNQPQHF
V: TRBV4-3; J: TRBJ2-3; CDR3: CASSQDGLAGGQYF
V: TRBV12-3/TRBV12-4; J: TRBJ2-2; CDR3: CASSSGLAGDTGELFF
V: TRBV4-1; J: TRBJ2-3; CDR3: CASSLSGLAGENTDTQYF